Below, 13 T cell receptor beta chains from the same sample are listed, as sequenced in a study of CD8 T cells in ankylosing spondylitis. MiXCR was run by TCRdb on the 5' RACE reads, yielding one entry per CDR3 protein. The sample comprises roughly 250,000 distinct CDR3 sequences, about 10% of which are singletons, and less than 3% rests with the top ten. Source material: blood, either unsorted or a sorted T cell fraction (not recorded which). Receptor source: a male donor with ankylosing spondylitis or in good health (not recorded which).

Only one count was recorded for this clonotype. This chain joins TRBV30 and TRBJ1-2; D uncertain. V was pared by 0 bases and J by 5 bases, with 10 bases between. The CDR3 is 13 amino acids. Germline V CDR1 and CDR2: GTSNPN, SVGIG (reference sequence). The CDR3 protein is CAWSVRRQYGYTF. The CDR3 bases are TGTGCCTGGAGTGTACGACGCCAATATGGCTACACCTTC.

This clonotype was seen a few times. CDR3 DNA sequence: TGCAGTGCCATCCCCGGGTTTGGTGAGCAGTTCTTC. It encodes CSAIPGFGEQFF. The gene calls are TRBV20-1 and TRBJ2-1; D uncertain. The CDR3 is 12 amino acids. Germline V lookup: CDR1 DFQATT, CDR2 SNEGSKA (reference sequence). V was shortened by 6 bases and J by 9 bases, with 15 bases between the two germline ends.

This clonotype came up a few times. This rearrangement joins TRBV30 to TRBJ1-6; D may be TRBD1 (6 bases). The CDR3 has 14 residues. The germline V gene encodes CDR1 GTSNPN and CDR2 SVGIG (reference sequence). V was cut by 0 bases and J by 8 bases, with 11 bases left in between. CDR3 nucleotide sequence: TGTGCCTGGAGTGTAAGCGGACAGTATTCACCCCTCCACTTT. Translating gives CAWSVSGQYSPLHF.

The chain links TRBV6-1 to TRBJ2-2; 10 bases align to TRBD1. Looked up from germline, CDR1 is MNHNS and CDR2 is SASEGT. V was pared by 6 bases and J by 3 bases, with 1 base of the junction left unmatched. The CDR3 is 14 amino acids. CDR3 amino acids: CASRTGGDTGELFF. CDR3 DNA: TGTGCCAGCAGGACAGGGGGCGACACCGGGGAGCTGTTTTTT.

This clonotype was seen at least ten times. The chain combines TRBV12-3 or TRBV12-4 with TRBJ1-1; a possible D gene is TRBD1 (6 bases). The CDR3 consists of 12 residues. With 10 bases removed from V and 4 bases from J, the gap between germline ends came to 13 bases. This chain's CDR3 is CATEGVGTEAFF. The CDR3 DNA reads TGTGCCACCGAGGGGGTAGGCACTGAAGCTTTCTTT.

This clonotype was observed at least ten times. The rearrangement joins TRBV12-3 or TRBV12-4 to TRBJ1-6; TRBD1 agrees at 7 bases. Trimming took 3 bases from V and 6 from J; bases not matched to a gene: 2. The CDR3 extends over 14 amino acids. This chain's CDR3 is CASSLGQSNSPLHF. CDR3 nucleotides: TGTGCCAGCAGTTTGGGACAGTCTAATTCACCCCTCCACTTT.

The chain joins TRBV2 to TRBJ2-5; D uncertain. This CDR3 is built from 13 residues. Germline values: CDR1 SNHLY, CDR2 FYNNEI. V lost 2 bases to trimming and J lost 3 bases, with 7 bases between them. CDR3 bases: TGTGCCAGCAGTGAAAGATGGGAAGAGACCCAGTACTTC. Protein: CASSERWEETQYF.

This clonotype has at least ten counts. The chain has TRBV6-1 and TRBJ1-5; TRBD1 matches 7 bases. With V trimmed by 4 bases and J by 1 base, 13 bases remained unmatched. This CDR3 spans 18 amino acids. Germline V lookup: CDR1 MNHNS, CDR2 SASEGT. Here the CDR3 reads CASSGGLGGAYSNQPQHF. CDR3 bases: TGTGCCAGCAGTGGGGGCTTAGGGGGCGCCTACAGCAATCAGCCCCAGCATTTT.

This clonotype was found many times. V and J are TRBV18 and TRBJ2-7; no definite D call. The CDR3 contains 14 residues. Germline V gene sequence: CDR1 KGHSH, CDR2 LQKENI. The germline V and J ends were trimmed by 3 bases and 3 bases, with 12 bases remaining between them. The CDR3 DNA reads TGTGCCAGCTCACCCCTTTCGACTTTCTACGAGCAGTACTTC. As protein: CASSPLSTFYEQYF.

This clonotype was counted ten times or more. V usage is TRBV4-1 and J usage is TRBJ2-7, with D possibly called TRBD1 or TRBD2 (5 bases each). Per germline, CDR1 MGHRA and CDR2 YSYEKL. Trimming removed 4 bases at V and 5 bases at J, with 24 bases between. This CDR3 is 17 amino acids long. The CDR3 DNA follows: TGCGCCAGCAGCCCTGCCTCCTTAGATTTGGTGGGGGACGAGCAGTACTTC. Protein sequence: CASSPASLDLVGDEQYF.

This clonotype was observed many times. This chain uses TRBV12-3 or TRBV12-4 with TRBJ1-1, with D unresolved. The CDR3 covers 14 residues. V was pared by 4 bases and J by 1 base, with 10 bases between. CDR3 sequence: CASSSSVSNTEAFF. CDR3 nucleotide sequence: TGTGCCAGCAGTTCTAGTGTATCGAACACTGAAGCTTTCTTT.

This clonotype was counted only a few times. The CDR3 bases are TGCGCCAGCAGTGAGTTGAGGGGGGCATCTGGCTACACCTTC. Its protein product is CASSELRGASGYTF. The chain is built from TRBV10-2 and TRBJ1-2; perhaps TRBD1 as D (6 bases). CDR3 length equals 14 residues. Germline lookup yields CDR1 WSHSY and CDR2 SAAADI. Trimming pared 1 base from V and 7 bases from J, leaving 13 bases between.

This clonotype was found many times. The V call is TRBV6-2 or TRBV6-3, the J call TRBJ1-1; maybe TRBD1 (5 bases). This CDR3 is 14 amino acids long. The ends were cut back, 4 bases at V and 3 bases at J, with 12 bases in the middle. Germline lookup yields CDR1 MNHEY and CDR2 SVGEGT. CDR3 nucleotides: TGTGCCAGCAGTTCCAGGGCTGGGGACACTGAAGCTTTCTTT. It is translated as CASSSRAGDTEAFF.